Following are 11 T cell receptor beta chains from one sample sequenced in a study of molecular identifiers for immune sequencing clone quantification. TCRdb processed the PCR reads anew with MiXCR; each CDR3 protein has one entry. The data contain about 320,000 distinct CDR3 sequences, 20% to 25% of them singletons. The sequencing input was naive CD8+ T cells from blood, with Jurkat cell RNA spiked in. Indicated subset: FACS-sorted CD8+CD4-CCR7+CD45RA+ naive T cells. The receptors shown here come from a human donor in good health. Some libraries in this study had Jurkat cell RNA spiked in.

About this clonotype: This CDR3 is missing its conserved last phenylalanine or tryptophan, likely due to a read error. This chain connects TRBV19 to TRBJ2-7; D is unclear. The ends were cut back, 4 bases at V and 0 bases at J, with 1 base in the middle. CDR3 length: 11 amino acids. Germline V CDR1 and CDR2: LNHDA, SQIVND (reference sequence). The chain's CDR3 is CASSNSYEQYI. CDR3 sequence (DNA): TGTGCCAGTAGTAACTCCTACGAGCAGTACATC.

For this clonotype: A read error may be the cause here, since a much bigger clone is one base away. V usage is TRBV19 and J usage is TRBJ1-5; perhaps TRBD1 as D (5 bases). Germline loops: CDR1 LNHDA, CDR2 SQIVND (reference sequence). There are 15 residues in the CDR3. In DNA form, the CDR3 reads TGTGCCAGTAGTATAGGGGGCGCCTACAATCAGCCCCAGCGTTTT. Amino acids: CASSIGGAYNQPQRF. The full variable domain, completed using reference TRBV19 and TRBJ1-5, is DGGITQSPKYLFRKEGQNVTLSCEQNLNHDAMYWYRQDPGQGLRLIYYSQIVNDFQKGDIAEGYSVSREKKESFPLTVTSAQKNPTAFYLCASSIGGAYNQPQRFGDGTRLSIL.

This clonotype was seen a single time. This sequence may be a read error, since a much larger clone differs from it by one base. The genes are TRBV27 and TRBJ2-7; possible D gene TRBD1, 6 bases. This CDR3 contains 13 residues. The germline gives CDR1 MNHEY, CDR2 SMNVEV (reference sequence). This chain's CDR3 is CAGSWAGAAEQYF. The CDR3 DNA follows: TGTGCCGGCAGTTGGGCAGGGGCCGCCGAGCAGTACTTC.

This clonotype was seen repeatedly, ten times or more. The chain recombines TRBV7-9 with TRBJ2-3; 10 bases line up with TRBD2. The V and J ends lost 4 bases and 4 bases, in that order; junction bases with no gene match: 5. Germline lookup yields CDR1 SEHNR and CDR2 FQNEAQ (reference sequence). This CDR3 is built from 15 residues. DNA of the CDR3: TGTGCCAGCAGCTCGGGACTAGCGATCGCAGATACGCAGTATTTT. This codes for CASSSGLAIADTQYF.

Many counts were recorded for this clonotype. The rearrangement links TRBV7-9 to TRBJ2-5; TRBD2 matches 16 bases. V trimming: 5 bases; J trimming: 3 bases; junction bases outside the gene matches: 9. The CDR3 has 18 amino acids. Germline V lookup: CDR1 SEHNR, CDR2 FQNEAQ (reference sequence). The CDR3 DNA is TGTGCCAGCAGCCCAACACCCGGGACTAGCGGGGGGGAAGAGACCCAGTACTTC. It encodes CASSPTPGTSGGEETQYF. Combining the CDR3 with reference TRBV7-9 and TRBJ2-5 gives the whole variable domain DTGVSQNPRHKITKRGQNVTFRCDPISEHNRLYWYRQTLGQGPEFLTYFQNEAQLEKSRLLSDRFSAERPKGSFSTLEIQRTEQGDSAMYLCASSPTPGTSGGEETQYFGPGTRLLVL.

This clonotype was counted ten times or more. The chain couples TRBV12-3 or TRBV12-4 to TRBJ1-1; unclear D gene. The V and J ends lost 5 bases and 1 base respectively, with 8 bases between them. CDR3 length: 13 residues. The CDR3 loop is CASSASKNTEAFF. Written as DNA, the CDR3 is TGTGCCAGCAGTGCCAGCAAGAACACTGAAGCTTTCTTT.

Details on this clonotype: A clone one base away is much larger, so this may be a read error. The chain has TRBV6-1 and TRBJ2-7; 7 bases map to TRBD1. This CDR3 spans 15 amino acids. Germline V gene sequence: CDR1 MNHNS, CDR2 SASEGT. The CDR3 here is CASSEEASQGNERYF. The CDR3 bases are TGTGCCAGCAGTGAAGAGGCTTCACAGGGGAACGAGCGGTACTTC.

The chain employs TRBV28 and TRBJ2-7; D unresolved. This CDR3 spans 14 amino acids. CDR1 and CDR2 (germline): MDHEN, SYDVKM. V lost 2 bases to trimming and J lost 2 bases, with 10 bases between them. The CDR3 bases are TGTGCCAGCAGTTTAGGGATCGGAACCTACGAGCAGTACTTC. Translated, it gives CASSLGIGTYEQYF.

Many counts were recorded for this clonotype. This chain connects TRBV6-6 to TRBJ2-7; D is perhaps TRBD1 (6 bases). Germline CDR1 reads MNHNY; CDR2 reads SVGAGI (reference sequence). V shed 6 bases and J shed 0 bases, with 18 bases lying between them. CDR3 length: 16 amino acids. Here the CDR3 reads CASSPFVGQNSYEQYF. As DNA, the CDR3 is TGTGCCAGCAGCCCCTTTGTAGGACAGAACTCCTACGAGCAGTACTTC.

This clonotype was seen more than once but under ten times. This chain links TRBV12-3 or TRBV12-4 with TRBJ2-2, with 9 bases identical to TRBD2. CDR3 length: 22 residues. Losses at the gene ends were 6 bases for V and 3 bases for J; bases not matched to a gene: 26. DNA of the CDR3: TGTGCCAGCAGATATCCGGGACAGATATTTTTGCGGGAGGGCCCCCACACCGGGGAGCTGTTTTTT. Translating gives CASRYPGQIFLREGPHTGELFF.

This chain uses TRBV12-3 or TRBV12-4 with TRBJ2-4, with a tentative D call TRBD1 (6 bases). The V and J ends lost 5 bases and 11 bases respectively, with 16 bases between them. The CDR3 has 13 residues. The CDR3 is CASSPDRSNLQYF. The CDR3 DNA reads as TGTGCCAGCAGTCCGGACAGATCCAATCTTCAGTACTTC.